This TCR beta chain was identified during a study of OX40 agonist ivuxolimab in advanced cancers. Study information: Ivuxolimab, an antibody that agonizes OX40 (CD134), was administered to the patients.

The method was immunoSEQ multiplex PCR; TCRdb's version includes in-frame clones alone and lacks a portion of them. The table shows approximately 47,000 clones, with around 87% occurring only once. Germline lookup yields CDR1 LGHNA and CDR2 YNFKEQ. This CDR3 has 14 residues. Trimming cost V 6 bases and J 1 base, with 12 bases left between them. Sequenced here: CD4+ or CD8+ T cells sorted from blood, sampled in a trial of the OX40 agonist ivuxolimab. This sequence joins TRBV4-2 and TRBJ1-1, with D maybe TRBD1 (5 bases). This receptor was taken from an adult with an advanced solid tumor such as melanoma, head and neck, liver or kidney cancer. The CDR3 loop is CASRGRAANTEAFF. CDR3 nucleotide sequence: TGTGCCAGCAGGGGGCGGGCAGCGAACACTGAAGCTTTCTTT.